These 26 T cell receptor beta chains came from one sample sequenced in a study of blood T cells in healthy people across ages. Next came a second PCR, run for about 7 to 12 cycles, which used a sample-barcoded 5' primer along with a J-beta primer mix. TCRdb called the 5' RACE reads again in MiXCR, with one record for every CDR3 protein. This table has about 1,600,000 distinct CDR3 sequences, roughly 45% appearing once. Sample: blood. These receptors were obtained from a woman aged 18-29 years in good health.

The CDR3 sequence is CSAEEVRGLASDEQFF. The CDR3 DNA reads as TGCAGTGCTGAGGAGGTGCGGGGACTAGCCTCTGATGAGCAGTTCTTC. The chain uses TRBV20-1 and TRBJ2-1; 9 bases line up with TRBD2. Germline CDR1 DFQATT, CDR2 SNEGSKA (reference sequence). Trimming removed 5 bases from V and 8 bases from J; junction bases left unmatched: 16. CDR3 size: 16 residues.

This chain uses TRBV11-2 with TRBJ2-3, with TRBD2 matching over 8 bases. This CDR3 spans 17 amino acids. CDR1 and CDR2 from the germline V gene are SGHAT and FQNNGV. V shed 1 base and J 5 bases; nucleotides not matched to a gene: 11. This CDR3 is CASSLVVGRGIRDTQYF. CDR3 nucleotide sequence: TGTGCCAGCAGCTTAGTTGTCGGGAGGGGTATTCGAGATACGCAGTATTTT.

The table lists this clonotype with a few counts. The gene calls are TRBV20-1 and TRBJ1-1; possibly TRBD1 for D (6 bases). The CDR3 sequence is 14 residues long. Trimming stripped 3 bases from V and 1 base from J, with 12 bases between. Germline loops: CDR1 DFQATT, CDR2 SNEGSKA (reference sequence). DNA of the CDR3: TGCAGTGCTAGGATGCAGGGGTCGAACACTGAAGCTTTCTTT. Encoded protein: CSARMQGSNTEAFF.

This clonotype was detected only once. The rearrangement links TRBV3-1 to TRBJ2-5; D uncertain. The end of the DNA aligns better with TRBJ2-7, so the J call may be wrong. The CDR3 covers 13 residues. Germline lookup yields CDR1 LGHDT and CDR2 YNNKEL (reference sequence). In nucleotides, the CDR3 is TGTGCCAGCAGCCATGGGGAATGGGGCGAGCAGTACTTC. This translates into CASSHGEWGEQYF.

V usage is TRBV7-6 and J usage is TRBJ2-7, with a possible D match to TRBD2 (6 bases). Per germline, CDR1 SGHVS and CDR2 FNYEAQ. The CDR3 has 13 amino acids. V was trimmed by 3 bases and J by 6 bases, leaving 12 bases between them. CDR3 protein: CASSFVEEGEQYF. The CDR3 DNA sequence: TGTGCCAGCAGCTTCGTAGAGGAGGGCGAGCAGTACTTC.

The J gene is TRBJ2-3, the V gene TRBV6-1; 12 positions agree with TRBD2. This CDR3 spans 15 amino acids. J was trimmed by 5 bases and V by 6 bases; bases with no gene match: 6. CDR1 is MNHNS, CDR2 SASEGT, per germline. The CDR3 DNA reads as TGTGCCAGCAGCCCACTAGCGGGGGGCATAGATACGCAGTATTTT. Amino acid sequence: CASSPLAGGIDTQYF.

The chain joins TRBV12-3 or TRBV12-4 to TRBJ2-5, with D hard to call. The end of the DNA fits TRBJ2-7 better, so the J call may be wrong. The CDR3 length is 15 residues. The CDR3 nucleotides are TGTGCCAGCAGTTTCCAACGGTATATTTTTGACGAGCAGTACTTC. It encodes CASSFQRYIFDEQYF.

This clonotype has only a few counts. The CDR3 sequence is CSVVLASQRQETQYF. In DNA form, the CDR3 reads TGCAGCGTTGTTCTAGCCTCACAGCGCCAAGAGACCCAGTACTTC. The rearrangement joins TRBV29-1 to TRBJ2-5; D possibly corresponds to TRBD2 (5 bases). CDR1 is SQVTM, CDR2 ANQGSEA, per germline. The ends were cut back, 4 bases at V and 1 base at J, with 16 bases in the middle. The CDR3 spans 15 residues.

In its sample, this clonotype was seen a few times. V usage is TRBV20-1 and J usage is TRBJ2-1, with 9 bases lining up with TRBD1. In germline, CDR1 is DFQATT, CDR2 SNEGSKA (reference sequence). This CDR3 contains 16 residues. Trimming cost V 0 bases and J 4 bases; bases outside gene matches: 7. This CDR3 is CSARESGTGHYNEQFF. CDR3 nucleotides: TGCAGTGCTAGAGAGAGCGGGACAGGGCATTACAATGAGCAGTTCTTC.

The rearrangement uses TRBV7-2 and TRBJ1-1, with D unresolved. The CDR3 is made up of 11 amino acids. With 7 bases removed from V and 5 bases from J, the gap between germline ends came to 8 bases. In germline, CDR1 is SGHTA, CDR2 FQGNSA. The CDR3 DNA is TGTGCCAGCAACCAGAGAACTGAAGCTTTCTTT. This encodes CASNQRTEAFF. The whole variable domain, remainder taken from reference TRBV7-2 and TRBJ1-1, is GAGVSQSPSNKVTEKGKDVELRCDPISGHTALYWYRQSLGQGLEFLIYFQGNSAPDKSGLPSDRFSAERTGGSVSTLTIQRTQQEDSAVYLCASNQRTEAFFGQGTRLTVV.

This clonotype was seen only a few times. CDR3 in DNA: TGTGCCAGCAGTTACTTTAGCACAGATACGCAGTATTTT. This encodes CASSYFSTDTQYF. The chain joins TRBV6-6 to TRBJ2-3, with unresolved D. The germline V and J ends were trimmed by 1 base and 0 bases, with 2 bases remaining between them. The CDR3 has 13 amino acids. Germline values: CDR1 MNHNY, CDR2 SVGAGI (reference sequence).

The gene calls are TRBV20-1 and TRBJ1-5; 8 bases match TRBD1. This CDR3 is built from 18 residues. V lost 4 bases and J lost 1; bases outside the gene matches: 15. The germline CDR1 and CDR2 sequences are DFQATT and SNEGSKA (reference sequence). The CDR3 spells CSATLRDRRRGSNQPQHF. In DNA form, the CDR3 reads TGCAGTGCTACGCTCCGGGACAGGAGAAGAGGCAGCAATCAGCCCCAGCATTTT.

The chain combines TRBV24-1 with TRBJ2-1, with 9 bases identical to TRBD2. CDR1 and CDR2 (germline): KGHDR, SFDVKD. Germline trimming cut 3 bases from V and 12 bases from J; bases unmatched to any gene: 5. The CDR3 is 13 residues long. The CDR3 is CATSDPKREVQFF. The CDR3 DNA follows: TGTGCCACCAGTGATCCCAAGCGGGAGGTGCAGTTCTTC.

The CDR3 here is CASSQRGTLGDSTEAFF. CDR3 DNA sequence: TGCGCCAGCAGCCAAAGGGGCACTTTGGGGGACTCCACTGAAGCTTTCTTT. The gene calls are TRBV4-1 and TRBJ1-1; D is possibly TRBD1 (5 bases). Germline V CDR1 and CDR2: MGHRA, YSYEKL. The CDR3 sequence is 17 residues long. V lost 2 bases, J lost 4 bases, and 20 bases lay in between.

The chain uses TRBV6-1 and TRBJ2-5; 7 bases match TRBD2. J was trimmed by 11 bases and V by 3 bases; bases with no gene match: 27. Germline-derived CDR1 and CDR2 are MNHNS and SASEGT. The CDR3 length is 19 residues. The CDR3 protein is CASSDGYSGGVWYSDEQYF. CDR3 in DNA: TGTGCCAGCAGTGATGGATATTCGGGGGGAGTGTGGTACAGCGATGAGCAGTACTTC.

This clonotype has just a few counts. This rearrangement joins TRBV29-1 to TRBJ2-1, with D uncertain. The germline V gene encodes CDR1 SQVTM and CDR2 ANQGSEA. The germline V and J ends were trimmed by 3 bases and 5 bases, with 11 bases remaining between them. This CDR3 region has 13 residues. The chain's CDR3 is CSVDKATHNEQFF. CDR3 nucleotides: TGCAGCGTTGACAAGGCTACACACAATGAGCAGTTCTTC.

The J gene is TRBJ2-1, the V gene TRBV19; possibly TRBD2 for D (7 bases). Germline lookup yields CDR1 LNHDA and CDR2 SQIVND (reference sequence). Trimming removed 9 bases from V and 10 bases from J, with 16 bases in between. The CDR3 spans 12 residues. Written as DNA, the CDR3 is TGTGCCAGCAAGGGGGGGCTGGTAGAGCAGTTCTTC. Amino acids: CASKGGLVEQFF.

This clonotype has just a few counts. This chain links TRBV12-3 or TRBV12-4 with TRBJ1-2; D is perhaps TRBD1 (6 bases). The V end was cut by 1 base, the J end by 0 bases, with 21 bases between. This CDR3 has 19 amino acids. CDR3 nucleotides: TGTGCCAGCAGTTTAGAGGGGGAGGGCAGGGGTCCTTCTAACTATGGCTACACCTTC. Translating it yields CASSLEGEGRGPSNYGYTF.

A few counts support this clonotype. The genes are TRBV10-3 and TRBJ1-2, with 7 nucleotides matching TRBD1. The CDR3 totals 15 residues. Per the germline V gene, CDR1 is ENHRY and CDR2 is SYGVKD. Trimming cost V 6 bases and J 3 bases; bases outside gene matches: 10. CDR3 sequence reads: CAIRKGQQADYGYTF. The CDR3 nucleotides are TGTGCCATCAGAAAGGGACAGCAGGCGGACTATGGCTACACCTTC.

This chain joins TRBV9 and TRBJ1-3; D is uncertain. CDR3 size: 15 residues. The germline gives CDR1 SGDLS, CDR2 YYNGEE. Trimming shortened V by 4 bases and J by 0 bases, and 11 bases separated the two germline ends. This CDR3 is CASSSSWISGNTIYF. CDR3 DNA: TGTGCCAGCAGCTCCTCCTGGATCTCTGGAAACACCATATATTTT.

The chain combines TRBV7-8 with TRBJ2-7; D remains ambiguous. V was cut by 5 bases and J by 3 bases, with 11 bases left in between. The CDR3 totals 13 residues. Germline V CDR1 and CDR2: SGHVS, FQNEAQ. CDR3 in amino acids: CASSRRPNYEQYF. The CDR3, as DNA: TGTGCCAGCAGCCGCCGACCAAACTACGAGCAGTACTTC. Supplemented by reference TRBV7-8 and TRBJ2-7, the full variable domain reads GAGVSQSPRYKVAKRGQDVALRCDPISGHVSLFWYQQALGQGPEFLTYFQNEAQLDKSGLPSDRFFAERPEGSVSTLKIQRTQQEDSAVYLCASSRRPNYEQYFGPGTRLTVT.

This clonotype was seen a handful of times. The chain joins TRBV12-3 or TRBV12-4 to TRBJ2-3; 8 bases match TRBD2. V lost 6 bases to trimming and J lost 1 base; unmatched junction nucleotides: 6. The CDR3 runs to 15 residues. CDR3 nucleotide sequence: TGTGCCAGCAGCTACGCGGGGGGCGGCACAGATACGCAGTATTTT. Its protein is CASSYAGGGTDTQYF.

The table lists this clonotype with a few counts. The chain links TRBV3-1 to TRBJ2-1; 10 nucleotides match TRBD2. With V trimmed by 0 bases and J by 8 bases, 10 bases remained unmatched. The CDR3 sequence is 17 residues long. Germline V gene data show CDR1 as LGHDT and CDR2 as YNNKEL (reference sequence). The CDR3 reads CASSQDFRLAGDDEQFF. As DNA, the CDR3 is TGTGCCAGCAGCCAAGATTTTAGGCTAGCGGGGGATGATGAGCAGTTCTTC.

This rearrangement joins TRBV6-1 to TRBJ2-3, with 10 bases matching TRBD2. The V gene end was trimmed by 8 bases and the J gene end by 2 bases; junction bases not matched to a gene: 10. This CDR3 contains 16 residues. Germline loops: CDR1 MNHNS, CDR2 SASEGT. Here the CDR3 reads CASGGSGGQVTDTQYF. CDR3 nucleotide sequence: TGTGCCAGCGGGGGTAGCGGGGGGCAGGTCACAGATACGCAGTATTTT.

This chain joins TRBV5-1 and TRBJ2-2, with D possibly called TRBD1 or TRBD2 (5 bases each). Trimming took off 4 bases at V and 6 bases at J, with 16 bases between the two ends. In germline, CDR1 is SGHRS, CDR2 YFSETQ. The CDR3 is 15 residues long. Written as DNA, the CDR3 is TGCGCCAGCAGCCTGGGACCCGATACCTCCGGGGAGCTGTTTTTT. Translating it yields CASSLGPDTSGELFF.

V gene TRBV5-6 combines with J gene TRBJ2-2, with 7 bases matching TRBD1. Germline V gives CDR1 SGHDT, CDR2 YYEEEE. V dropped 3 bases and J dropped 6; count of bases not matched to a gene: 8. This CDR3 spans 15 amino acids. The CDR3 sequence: CASSSRDRSPGELFF. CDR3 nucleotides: TGTGCCAGCAGCTCCCGGGACAGAAGTCCCGGGGAGCTGTTTTTT.